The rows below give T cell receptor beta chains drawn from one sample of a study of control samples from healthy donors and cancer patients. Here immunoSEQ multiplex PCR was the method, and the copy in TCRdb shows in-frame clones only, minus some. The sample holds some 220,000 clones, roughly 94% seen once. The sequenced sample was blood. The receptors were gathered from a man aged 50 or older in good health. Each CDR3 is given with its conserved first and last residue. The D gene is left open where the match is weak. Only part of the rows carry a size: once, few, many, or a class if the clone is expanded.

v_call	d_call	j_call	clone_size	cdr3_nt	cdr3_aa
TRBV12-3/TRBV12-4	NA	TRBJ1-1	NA	TGTGCCAGCAGTTTAGCGGGGAGAACTGAAGCTTTCTTT	CASSLAGRTEAFF
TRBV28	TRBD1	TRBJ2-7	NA	TGTGCCAGCAGTCCCGGGACAGCCATCTACGAGCAGTACTTC	CASSPGTAIYEQYF
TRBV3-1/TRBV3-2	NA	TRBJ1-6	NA	TGTGCCAGCAGCCGACGTGAGGGGACGATTTCACCCCTCCACTTT	CASSRREGTISPLHF
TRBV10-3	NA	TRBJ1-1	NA	TGTGCCATCGGAAAGGAGCCGAACACTGAAGCTTTCTTT	CAIGKEPNTEAFF
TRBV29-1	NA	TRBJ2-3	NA	TGCAGCGTTGAAGAGGGGAGCACAGATACGCAGTATTTT	CSVEEGSTDTQYF
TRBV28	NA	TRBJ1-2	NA	TGTGCCAGCAGTCCCACGTGGAGGGAGGGTGGCTACACCTTC	CASSPTWREGGYTF
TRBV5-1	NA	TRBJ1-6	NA	TGCGCCAGCAGCGCCGGGATTTATAATTCACCCCTCCACTTT	CASSAGIYNSPLHF
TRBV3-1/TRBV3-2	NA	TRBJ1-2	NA	TGTGCCAGCAGCCAAGATATTAGGCCCTATGGCTACACCTTC	CASSQDIRPYGYTF
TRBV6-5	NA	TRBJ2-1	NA	TGTGCCAGCACCAAGAACCAGGGGTCCTACAATGAGCAGTTCTTC	CASTKNQGSYNEQFF
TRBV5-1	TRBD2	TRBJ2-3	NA	TGCGCCAGCAGCTTGGGACTTTCGGGAGGAGCGCAGTATTTT	CASSLGLSGGAQYF
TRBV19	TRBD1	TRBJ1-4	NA	TGTGCCAGTAGTATCCCGGGACAGGGGAGGGAAAAACTGTTTTTT	CASSIPGQGREKLFF
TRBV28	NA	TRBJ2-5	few	TGTGCCAGCAGTAGCACGGAGACCCAGTACTTC	CASSSTETQYF
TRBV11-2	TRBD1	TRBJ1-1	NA	TGTGCCAGCAGCTTAAGGGGGCGCACTGAAGCTTTCTTT	CASSLRGRTEAFF
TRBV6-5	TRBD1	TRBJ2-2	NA	TGTGCCAGCAGTTATACAGGGGCCACCGGGGAGCTGTTTTTT	CASSYTGATGELFF
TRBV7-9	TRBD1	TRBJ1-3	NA	TGTGCCAGCAGCCTCGAGGGGGCTGTGAGCAACACCATATATTTT	CASSLEGAVSNTIYF
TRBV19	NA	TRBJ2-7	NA	TGTGCCAGTAGTATCTCCGGGACACCGTACGAGCAGTACTTC	CASSISGTPYEQYF
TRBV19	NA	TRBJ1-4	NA	TGTGCCAGTAGCCCTTTGAAACGGGACGGTCATGAAAAACTGTTTTTT	CASSPLKRDGHEKLFF
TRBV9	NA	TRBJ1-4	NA	TGTGCCAGCAGCGTAGCAAGGAGGGGCTTAGATGAAAAACTGTTTTTT	CASSVARRGLDEKLFF
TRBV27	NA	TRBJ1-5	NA	TGTGCCAGCAGGGGATCCAGCCACAATCAGCCCCAGCATTTT	CASRGSSHNQPQHF
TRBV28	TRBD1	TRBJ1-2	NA	TGTGCCAGCAAGCTTATTGGGACAGGGGGTGTTTATGGCTACACCTTC	CASKLIGTGGVYGYTF
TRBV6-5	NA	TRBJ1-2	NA	TGTGCCAGCAGTTCCCCCTCCAGGTCTTCTAACTATGGCTACACCTTC	CASSSPSRSSNYGYTF
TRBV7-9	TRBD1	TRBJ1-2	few	TGTGCCAGCAGCTTAGAGGGGACAGGGCACTATGGCTACACCTTC	CASSLEGTGHYGYTF
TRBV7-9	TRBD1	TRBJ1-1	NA	TGTGCCAGCAGCCTTTGGGACAGGGAGAACACTGAAGCTTTCTTT	CASSLWDRENTEAFF
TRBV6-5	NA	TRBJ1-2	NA	TGTGCCAGCAGTCTCTCACACTCCATCAACTATGGCTACACCTTC	CASSLSHSINYGYTF
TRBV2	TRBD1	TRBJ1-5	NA	TGTGCCAGCAGCCCCCGGACAGGGAATCAGCCCCAGCATTTT	CASSPRTGNQPQHF
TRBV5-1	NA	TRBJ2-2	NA	TGCGCCAGCAGCTTGGAGGGTTCGGCCGGGGAGCTGTTTTTT	CASSLEGSAGELFF
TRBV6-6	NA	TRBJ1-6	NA	TGTGCCAGCAGTTACTCGATAGGCGGGTCACCCCTCCACTTT	CASSYSIGGSPLHF
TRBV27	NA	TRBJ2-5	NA	TGTGCCAGCAGTTTCCGAGGGGGGGGACTCCAAGAGACCCAGTACTTC	CASSFRGGGLQETQYF
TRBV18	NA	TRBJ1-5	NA	TGTGCCAGCTCACTGCAAACAGTGATTGGCAATCAGCCCCAGCATTTT	CASSLQTVIGNQPQHF
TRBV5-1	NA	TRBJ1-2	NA	TGCGCCAGCAGTCCCTGGCCCGGCGAGCCTGGCTACGCCTTC	CASSPWPGEPGYAF
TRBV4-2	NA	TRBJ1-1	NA	TGTGCCAGCAGCCGAGGGGACGGCCTAAACACTGAAGCTTTCTTT	CASSRGDGLNTEAFF
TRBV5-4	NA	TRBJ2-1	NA	TGTGCCAGCAGCTTAGGCCGGGGTTTCGACAATGAGCAGTTCTTC	CASSLGRGFDNEQFF
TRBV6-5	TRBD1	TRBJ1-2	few	TGTGCCAGCAGTCCGACGACAGGGGTGATCTATGGCTACACCTTC	CASSPTTGVIYGYTF
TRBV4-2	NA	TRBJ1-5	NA	TGTGCCAGCAGCCAAAGTAAAGACACGGCGTGGGAGCCCCAGCATTTT	CASSQSKDTAWEPQHF
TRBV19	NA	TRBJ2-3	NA	TGTGCCAGTAGTATAGGAGGCGGCCGAGATACGCAGTATTTT	CASSIGGGRDTQYF
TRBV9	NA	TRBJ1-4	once	TGTGCCAGCAGCGTAGTTCGTAGGGTGGGTGAAAAACTGTTTTTT	CASSVVRRVGEKLFF
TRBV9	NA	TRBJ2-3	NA	TGTGCCAGCAGCGAGGGTACAGATACGCAGTATTTT	CASSEGTDTQYF
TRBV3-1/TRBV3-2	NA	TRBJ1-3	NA	TGTGCCAGCAGCCATGGGACGGCGGACACCATATATTTT	CASSHGTADTIYF
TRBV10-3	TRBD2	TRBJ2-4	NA	TGTGCCCCACCTTGGGGGGGGAGGGACATTCAGTACTTC	CAPPWGGRDIQYF
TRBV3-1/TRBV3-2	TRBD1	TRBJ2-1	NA	TGTGCCAGCAGCCACCGGGACAGGGGTAATGAGCAGTTCTTC	CASSHRDRGNEQFF
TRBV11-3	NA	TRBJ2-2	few	TGTGCCAGCAGCTTCGGGGGCCACACCGGAGGCGGGGAGCTGTTTTTT	CASSFGGHTGGGELFF
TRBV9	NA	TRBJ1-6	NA	TGTGCCAGCAGCGCCGGGGGCTCCTATAATTCACCCCTCCACTTT	CASSAGGSYNSPLHF
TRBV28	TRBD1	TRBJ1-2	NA	TGTGCCAGCAGTCCGGGACAGGGATATGGCTACACCTTC	CASSPGQGYGYTF
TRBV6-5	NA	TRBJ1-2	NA	TGTGCCAGCAGCCCCCAGGGTCGGGCTAACTATGGCTACACCTTC	CASSPQGRANYGYTF
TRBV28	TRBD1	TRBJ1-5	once	TGTGCCAGCAAGAGAGACAGGGGAGGTCAGCCCCAGCATTTT	CASKRDRGGQPQHF
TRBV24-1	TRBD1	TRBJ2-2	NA	TGTGCCACCAGTGACCCTGGGACAGGGAACACCGGGGAGCTGTTTTTT	CATSDPGTGNTGELFF
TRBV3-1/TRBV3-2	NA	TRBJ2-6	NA	TGTGCCAGCAGGGGCGACTCTGGGGCCAACGTCCTGACTTTC	CASRGDSGANVLTF
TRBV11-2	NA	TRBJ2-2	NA	TGTGCCAGCAGCTTAGAAGACCCCGGTGCCCACACCGGGGAGCTGTTTTTT	CASSLEDPGAHTGELFF
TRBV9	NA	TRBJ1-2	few	TGTGCCAGCAGCACACGGACGGGCTGGGGCGGCTACACCTTC	CASSTRTGWGGYTF
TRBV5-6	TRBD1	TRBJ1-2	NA	TGTGCCAGCAGCTTGACGGGACAGGGAGTCGGCTACACCTTC	CASSLTGQGVGYTF
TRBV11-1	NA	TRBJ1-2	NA	TGTGCCAGCAGCCTCGGAACCGGGCCTGCTAACTATGGCTACACCTTC	CASSLGTGPANYGYTF
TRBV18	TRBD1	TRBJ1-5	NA	TGTGCCAGCTCACCTGGGGACAGCTTGCCCCAGCATTTT	CASSPGDSLPQHF
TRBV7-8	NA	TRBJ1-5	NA	TGTGCCAGCAGCTTAGCCCGGGCCGGGAGCAATCAGCCCCAGCATTTT	CASSLARAGSNQPQHF
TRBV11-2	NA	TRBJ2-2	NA	TGTGCCAGCAGCTTAGAACCCACCGGGGAGCTGTTTTTT	CASSLEPTGELFF
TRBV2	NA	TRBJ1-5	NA	TGTGCCAGCAGTGAACGAGGAAATAGCAATCAGCCCCAGCATTTT	CASSERGNSNQPQHF